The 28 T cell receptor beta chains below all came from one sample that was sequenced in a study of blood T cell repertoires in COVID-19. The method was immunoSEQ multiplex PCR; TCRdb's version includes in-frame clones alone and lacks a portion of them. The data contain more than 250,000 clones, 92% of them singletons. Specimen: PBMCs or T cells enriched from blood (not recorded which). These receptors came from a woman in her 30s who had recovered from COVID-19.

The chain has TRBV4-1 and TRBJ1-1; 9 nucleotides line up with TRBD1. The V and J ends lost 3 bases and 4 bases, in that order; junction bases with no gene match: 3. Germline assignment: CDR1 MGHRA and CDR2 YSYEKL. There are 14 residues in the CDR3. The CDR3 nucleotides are TGCGCCAGCAGCCACCCACAGGGGGCCACTGAAGCTTTCTTT. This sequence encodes CASSHPQGATEAFF.

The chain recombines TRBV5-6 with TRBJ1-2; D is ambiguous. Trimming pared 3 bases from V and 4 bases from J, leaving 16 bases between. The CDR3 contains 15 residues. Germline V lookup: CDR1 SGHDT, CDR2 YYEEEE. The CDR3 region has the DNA TGTGCCAGCAGCTCCCCTCAGGCAGGCCCCTATGGCTACACCTTC. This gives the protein CASSSPQAGPYGYTF.

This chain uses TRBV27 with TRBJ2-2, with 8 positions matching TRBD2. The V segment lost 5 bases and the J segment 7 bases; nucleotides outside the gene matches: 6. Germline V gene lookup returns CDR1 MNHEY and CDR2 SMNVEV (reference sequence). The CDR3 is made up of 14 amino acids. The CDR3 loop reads CASSGAGAVGELFF. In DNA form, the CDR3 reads TGTGCCAGCAGTGGAGCGGGAGCGGTCGGGGAGCTGTTTTTT.

The CDR3 here is CASSAADSMNTEAFF. The DNA for the CDR3 is TGTGCCAGCAGCGCCGCGGACAGCATGAACACTGAAGCTTTCTTT. The V gene is TRBV9, the J gene TRBJ1-1; TRBD1 might be the D (6 bases). V shed 3 bases and J shed 0 bases, with 12 bases lying between them. The CDR3 consists of 15 residues. Germline values: CDR1 SGDLS, CDR2 YYNGEE.

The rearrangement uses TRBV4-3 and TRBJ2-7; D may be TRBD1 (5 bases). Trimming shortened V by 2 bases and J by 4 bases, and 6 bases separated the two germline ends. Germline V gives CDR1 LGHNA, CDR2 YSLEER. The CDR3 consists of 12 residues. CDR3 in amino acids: CASSQQGYEQYF. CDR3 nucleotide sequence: TGCGCCAGCAGCCAACAGGGTTACGAGCAGTACTTC.

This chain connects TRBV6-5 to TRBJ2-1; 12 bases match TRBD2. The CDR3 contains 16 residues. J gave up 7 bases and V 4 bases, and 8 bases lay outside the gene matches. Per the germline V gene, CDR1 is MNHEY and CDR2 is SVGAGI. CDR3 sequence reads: CASSSWTSGIGNEQFF. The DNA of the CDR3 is TGTGCCAGCAGTTCCTGGACTAGCGGGATTGGGAATGAGCAGTTCTTC.

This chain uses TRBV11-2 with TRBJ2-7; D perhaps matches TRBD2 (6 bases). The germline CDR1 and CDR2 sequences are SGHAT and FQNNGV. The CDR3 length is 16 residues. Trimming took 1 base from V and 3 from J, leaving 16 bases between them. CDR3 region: CASSLVEGTPFYEQYF. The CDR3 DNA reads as TGTGCCAGCAGCTTAGTAGAGGGGACTCCATTCTACGAGCAGTACTTC. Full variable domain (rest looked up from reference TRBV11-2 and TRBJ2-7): EAGVAQSPRYKIIEKRQSVAFWCNPISGHATLYWYQQILGQGPKLLIQFQNNGVVDDSQLPKDRFSAERLKGVDSTLKIQPAKLEDSAVYLCASSLVEGTPFYEQYFGPGTRLTVT.

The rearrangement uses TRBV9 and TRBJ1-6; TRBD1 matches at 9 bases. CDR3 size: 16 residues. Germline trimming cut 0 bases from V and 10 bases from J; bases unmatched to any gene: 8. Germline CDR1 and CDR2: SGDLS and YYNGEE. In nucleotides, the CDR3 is TGTGCCAGCAGCGTAGAGGTGGGACAGGGAAAATCACCCCTCCACTTT. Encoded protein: CASSVEVGQGKSPLHF.

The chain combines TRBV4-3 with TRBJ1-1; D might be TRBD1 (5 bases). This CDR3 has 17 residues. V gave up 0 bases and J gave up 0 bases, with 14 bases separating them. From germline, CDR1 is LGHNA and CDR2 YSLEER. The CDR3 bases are TGCGCCAGCAGCCAAGATTATTTGGGACTTTTGAACACTGAAGCTTTCTTT. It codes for CASSQDYLGLLNTEAFF.

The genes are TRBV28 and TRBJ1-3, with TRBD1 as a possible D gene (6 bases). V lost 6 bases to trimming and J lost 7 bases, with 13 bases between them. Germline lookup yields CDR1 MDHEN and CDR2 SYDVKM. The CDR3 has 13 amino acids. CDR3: CASRSQGWNTIYF. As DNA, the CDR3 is TGTGCCAGCAGATCACAGGGATGGAACACCATATATTTT.

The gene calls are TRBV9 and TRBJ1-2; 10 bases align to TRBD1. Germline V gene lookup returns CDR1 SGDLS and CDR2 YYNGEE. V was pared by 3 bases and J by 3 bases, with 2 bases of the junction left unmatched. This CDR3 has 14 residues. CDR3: CASSGGTGDYGYTF. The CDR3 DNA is TGTGCCAGCAGCGGCGGGACAGGGGACTATGGCTACACCTTC.

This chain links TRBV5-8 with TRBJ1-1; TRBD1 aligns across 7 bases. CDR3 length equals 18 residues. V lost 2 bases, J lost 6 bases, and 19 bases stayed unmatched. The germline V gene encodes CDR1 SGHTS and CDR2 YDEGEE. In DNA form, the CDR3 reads TGTGCCAGCAGCTTCCCCTACCCACAGGGGTGGGGGGTCGCTGAAGCTTTCTTT. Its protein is CASSFPYPQGWGVAEAFF.

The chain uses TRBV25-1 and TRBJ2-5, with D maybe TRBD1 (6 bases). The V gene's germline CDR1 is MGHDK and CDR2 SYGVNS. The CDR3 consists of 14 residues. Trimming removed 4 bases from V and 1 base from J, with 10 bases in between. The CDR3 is CASSAGAGQETQYF. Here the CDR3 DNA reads TGTGCCAGCAGTGCAGGGGCCGGCCAAGAGACCCAGTACTTC.

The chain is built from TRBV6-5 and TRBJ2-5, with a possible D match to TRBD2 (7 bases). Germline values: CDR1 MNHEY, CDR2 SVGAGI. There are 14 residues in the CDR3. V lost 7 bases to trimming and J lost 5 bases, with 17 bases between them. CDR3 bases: TGTGCCAGCACTAAACTAGGGGGGGAGGAGACCCAGTACTTC. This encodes CASTKLGGEETQYF.

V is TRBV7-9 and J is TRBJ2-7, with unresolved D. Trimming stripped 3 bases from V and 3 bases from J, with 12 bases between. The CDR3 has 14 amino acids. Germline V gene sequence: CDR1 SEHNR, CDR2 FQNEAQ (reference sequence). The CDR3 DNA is TGTGCCAGCAGCTTGAATCAGGTTATCTACGAGCAGTACTTC. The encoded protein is CASSLNQVIYEQYF.

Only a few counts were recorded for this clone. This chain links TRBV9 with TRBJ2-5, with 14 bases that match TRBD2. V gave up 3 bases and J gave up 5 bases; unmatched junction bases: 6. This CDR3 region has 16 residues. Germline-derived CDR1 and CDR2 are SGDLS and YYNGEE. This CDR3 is CASSAGTSGGVETQYF. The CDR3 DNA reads TGTGCCAGCAGCGCCGGGACTAGCGGGGGCGTTGAGACCCAGTACTTC.

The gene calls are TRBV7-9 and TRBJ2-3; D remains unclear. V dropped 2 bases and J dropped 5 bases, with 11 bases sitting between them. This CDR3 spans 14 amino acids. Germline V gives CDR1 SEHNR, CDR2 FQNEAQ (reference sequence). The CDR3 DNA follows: TGTGCCAGCAGCTTATTGACTGATCGAGATACGCAGTATTTT. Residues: CASSLLTDRDTQYF. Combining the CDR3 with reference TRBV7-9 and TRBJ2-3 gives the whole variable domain DTGVSQNPRHKITKRGQNVTFRCDPISEHNRLYWYRQTLGQGPEFLTYFQNEAQLEKSRLLSDRFSAERPKGSFSTLEIQRTEQGDSAMYLCASSLLTDRDTQYFGPGTRLTVL.

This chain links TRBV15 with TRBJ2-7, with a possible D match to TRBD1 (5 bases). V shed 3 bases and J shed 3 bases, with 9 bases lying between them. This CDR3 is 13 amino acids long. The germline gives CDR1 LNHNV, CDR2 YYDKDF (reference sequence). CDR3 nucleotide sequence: TGTGCCACCAGCAGGGACCAGGGCTACGAGCAGTACTTC. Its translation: CATSRDQGYEQYF.

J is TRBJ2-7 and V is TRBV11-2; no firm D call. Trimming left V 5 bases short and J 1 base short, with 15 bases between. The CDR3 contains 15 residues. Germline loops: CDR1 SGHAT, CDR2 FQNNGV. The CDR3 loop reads CASSPPHVASYEQYF. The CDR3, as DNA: TGTGCCAGCAGCCCCCCCCATGTTGCGTCCTACGAGCAGTACTTC.

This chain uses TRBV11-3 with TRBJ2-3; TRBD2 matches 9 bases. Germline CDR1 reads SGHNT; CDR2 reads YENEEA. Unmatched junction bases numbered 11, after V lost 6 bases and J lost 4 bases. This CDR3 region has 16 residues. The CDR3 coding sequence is TGTGCCAGCAGTCTGAGCGGGGGGATACTCGCAGATACGCAGTATTTT. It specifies CASSLSGGILADTQYF.

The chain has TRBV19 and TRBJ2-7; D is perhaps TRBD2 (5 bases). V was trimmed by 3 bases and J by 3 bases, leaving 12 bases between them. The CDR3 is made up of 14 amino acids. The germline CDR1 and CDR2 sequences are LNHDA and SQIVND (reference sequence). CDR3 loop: CASSITGRLYEQYF. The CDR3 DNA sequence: TGTGCCAGTAGTATCACGGGGAGACTCTACGAGCAGTACTTC.

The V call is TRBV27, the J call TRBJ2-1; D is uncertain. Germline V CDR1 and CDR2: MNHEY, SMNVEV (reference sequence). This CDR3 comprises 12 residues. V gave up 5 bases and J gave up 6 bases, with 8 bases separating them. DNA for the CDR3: TGTGCCAGCAGTCATTCCCCCAATGAGCAGTTCTTC. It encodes CASSHSPNEQFF.

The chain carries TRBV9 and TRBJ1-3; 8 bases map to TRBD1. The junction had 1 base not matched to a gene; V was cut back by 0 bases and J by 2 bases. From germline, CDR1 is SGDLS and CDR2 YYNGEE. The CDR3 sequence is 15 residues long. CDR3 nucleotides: TGTGCCAGCAGCGTAGGGGGACAGGCTGGAAACACCATATATTTT. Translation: CASSVGGQAGNTIYF.

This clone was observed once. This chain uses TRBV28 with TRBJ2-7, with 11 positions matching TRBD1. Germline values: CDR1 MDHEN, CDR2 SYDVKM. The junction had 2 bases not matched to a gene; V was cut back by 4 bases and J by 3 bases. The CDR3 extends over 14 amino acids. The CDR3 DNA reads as TGTGCCAGCAGTTGGACAGGGGGCTTCTACGAGCAGTACTTC. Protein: CASSWTGGFYEQYF.

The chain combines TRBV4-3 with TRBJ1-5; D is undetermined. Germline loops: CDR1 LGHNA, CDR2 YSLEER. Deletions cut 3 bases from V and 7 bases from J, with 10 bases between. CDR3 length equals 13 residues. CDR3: CASSHRGWQPQHF. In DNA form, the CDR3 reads TGCGCCAGCAGCCATCGGGGTTGGCAGCCCCAGCATTTT.

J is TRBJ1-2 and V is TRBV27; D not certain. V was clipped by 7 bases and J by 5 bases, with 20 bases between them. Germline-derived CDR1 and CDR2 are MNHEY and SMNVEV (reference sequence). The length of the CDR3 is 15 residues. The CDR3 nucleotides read TGTGCCAGCAATACCAGAGGGATTAGCGCTTATGGCTACACCTTC. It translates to CASNTRGISAYGYTF.

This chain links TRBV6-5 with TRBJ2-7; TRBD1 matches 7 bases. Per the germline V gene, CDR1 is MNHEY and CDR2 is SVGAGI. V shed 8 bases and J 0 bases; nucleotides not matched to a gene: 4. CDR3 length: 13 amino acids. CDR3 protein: CASVRQGSYEQYF. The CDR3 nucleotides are TGTGCCAGCGTAAGACAGGGCTCCTACGAGCAGTACTTC.

CDR3 nucleotide sequence: TGTGCCAGCAGTGAAGACGGGACAAATCAGCCCCAGCATTTT. It encodes CASSEDGTNQPQHF. The chain carries TRBV2 and TRBJ1-5; possible D gene TRBD1, 6 bases. Trimming stripped 1 base from V and 4 bases from J, with 8 bases between. The CDR3 extends over 14 amino acids. Germline V gene lookup returns CDR1 SNHLY and CDR2 FYNNEI.